This passage covers 11 T cell receptor beta chains from one sample sequenced in a study of shared clonotypes between healthy human individuals. Sequencing was performed with immunoSEQ multiplex PCR; in TCRdb, only in-frame clones are kept and a portion is missing. The sample holds 950,000 to 1,200,000 clones, 77% seen once. Sequenced sample: memory CD4+ T cells from PBMCs. The subset is: CD45RA-negative fraction. These receptors all come from a man younger than 35 in good health. Some clones in this sample may be carry-over from other donors' samples.

This clone was picked up a small number of times. The chain joins TRBV10-3 to TRBJ1-1; no definite D call. V lost 8 bases to trimming and J lost 1 base, with 11 bases between them. This CDR3 has 13 residues. Per germline, CDR1 ENHRY and CDR2 SYGVKD. The CDR3 DNA follows: TGTGCCATCCAAGGGCGGCCGAACACTGAAGCTTTCTTT. This codes for CAIQGRPNTEAFF.

This chain links TRBV7-2 with TRBJ2-1, with TRBD1 matching over 9 bases. The V gene end was trimmed by 5 bases and the J gene end by 2 bases; junction bases not matched to a gene: 7. Per germline, CDR1 SGHTA and CDR2 FQGNSA. The CDR3 loop spans 16 amino acids. The CDR3 nucleotides are TGTGCCAGCAGCCGGCCGGGACAGGGCCCCTACAATGAGCAGTTCTTC. This encodes CASSRPGQGPYNEQFF. Full variable domain (remainder filled in from reference TRBV7-2 and TRBJ2-1): GAGVSQSPSNKVTEKGKDVELRCDPISGHTALYWYRQSLGQGLEFLIYFQGNSAPDKSGLPSDRFSAERTGGSVSTLTIQRTQQEDSAVYLCASSRPGQGPYNEQFFGPGTRLTVL.

To note about this clone: This specimen includes other DNA sequences encoding the same CDR3. The chain employs TRBV10-1 and TRBJ2-7; D is unresolved. Germline V gene sequence: CDR1 WNHNN, CDR2 SYGVQD (reference sequence). The CDR3 length is 12 residues. Trimming stripped 0 bases from V and 3 bases from J, with 3 bases between. Here the CDR3 DNA reads TGCGCCAGCAGTGAGTCAGGCTACGAGCAGTACTTC. Its translation is CASSESGYEQYF.

This rearrangement joins TRBV5-1 to TRBJ2-7, with TRBD1 matching 7 bases. The CDR3 is 16 amino acids. Germline V gene data show CDR1 as SGHRS and CDR2 as YFSETQ. V lost 3 bases, J lost 6 bases, and 15 bases stayed unmatched. For the CDR3, the DNA is TGCGCCAGCAGCTGGGAACCCGGGACAGACCTCTCCGAGCAGTACTTC. This gives the protein CASSWEPGTDLSEQYF.

This clone was seen more than once but under ten times. CDR3 sequence: CASSLVGGAIAEAFF. As DNA, the CDR3 is TGTGCCAGCAGCTTGGTGGGAGGGGCGATTGCTGAAGCTTTCTTT. The chain carries TRBV5-8 and TRBJ1-1; a weak D match, TRBD1 (5 bases). CDR1 SGHTS and CDR2 YDEGEE come from the germline V gene. The ends were cut back, 0 bases at V and 6 bases at J, with 15 bases in the middle. The CDR3 runs 15 residues.

The chain combines TRBV11-2 with TRBJ2-7, with 9 bases aligning to TRBD2. The CDR3 has 16 residues. Germline V gene sequence: CDR1 SGHAT, CDR2 FQNNGV. V lost 3 bases and J lost 4; bases outside the gene matches: 10. CDR3 in amino acids: CASSFPQGSGSYEQYF. In DNA, the CDR3 is TGTGCCAGCAGCTTCCCCCAAGGTAGCGGGAGTTACGAGCAGTACTTC.

The chain employs TRBV29-1 and TRBJ1-1; D is unresolved. The V and J ends lost 6 bases and 1 base respectively, with 15 bases between them. Germline CDR1 reads SQVTM; CDR2 reads ANQGSEA. The CDR3 sequence is 14 residues long. This CDR3 is CSVAFRLTNTEAFF. The CDR3 nucleotides read TGCAGCGTGGCTTTTAGGCTCACGAACACTGAAGCTTTCTTT.

CDR3: CASNGQGPLGDQPQHF. The CDR3 coding sequence is TGCGCCAGCAATGGACAGGGGCCCCTCGGGGATCAGCCCCAGCATTTT. The chain is built from TRBV10-1 and TRBJ1-5, with 9 bases fitting TRBD1. The CDR3 runs 16 residues. V was pared by 7 bases and J by 5 bases, with 12 bases of the junction left unmatched. In germline, CDR1 is WNHNN, CDR2 SYGVQD (reference sequence).

J is TRBJ2-5 and V is TRBV28; TRBD2 matches at 7 bases. Germline loops: CDR1 MDHEN, CDR2 SYDVKM. CDR3 length equals 14 residues. The V and J ends lost 7 bases and 2 bases, in that order; junction bases with no gene match: 7. CDR3 residues: CASNRGLMQETQYF. CDR3 bases: TGTGCCAGCAATAGGGGACTAATGCAAGAGACCCAGTACTTC.

This rearrangement joins TRBV19 to TRBJ2-6, with no clear D. The germline V gene has CDR1 LNHDA and CDR2 SQIVND (reference sequence). The CDR3 runs 13 residues. Trimming removed 10 bases from V and 4 bases from J, with 11 bases in between. The DNA of the CDR3 is TGTGCCACTACGGTAGGGGGGGCCAACGTCCTGACTTTC. Its protein product is CATTVGGANVLTF.

This clone showed up just once. The gene calls are TRBV28 and TRBJ2-5, with D tentatively TRBD1 (6 bases). The germline V gene has CDR1 MDHEN and CDR2 SYDVKM. The CDR3 covers 14 residues. Deletions cut 5 bases from V and 5 bases from J, with 15 bases between. The CDR3 is CASSGTGYSETQYF. The DNA of the CDR3 is TGTGCCAGCAGTGGAACAGGGTACTCGGAGACCCAGTACTTC. Together with reference TRBV28 and TRBJ2-5, the CDR3 gives the full variable domain: DVKVTQSSRYLVKRTGEKVFLECVQDMDHENMFWYRQDPGLGLRLIYFSYDVKMKEKGDIPEGYSVSREKKERFSLILESASTNQTSMYLCASSGTGYSETQYFGPGTRLLVL.